This TCR beta chain was obtained from a study of post-analysis software for immune sequencing data. Study-level points and caveats: Significantly lower normalized Chao1 diversity was found in patients with multiple sclerosis relative to controls. TRBV5-6, TRBV5-1 and TRBV20-1 belonged to a set of about five TRBV segments that were more frequent in patients than controls.

The ends lost 1 base at V and 8 bases at J; junction bases unmatched: 22. Germline values: CDR1 LNHNV, CDR2 YYDKDF (reference sequence). CDR3 size: 19 residues. Note on this clonotype: Its antigen remains unknown.

Tagging with unique molecular identifiers was a feature of the TCR beta cDNA libraries. TCRdb re-called the PCR reads with MiXCR, one entry per CDR3 protein. In the table there are more than 500,000 distinct CDR3 sequences, around 31% of which are singletons. The chain combines TRBV15 with TRBJ1-2; TRBD1 matches at 7 bases. The clonotype originates from a girl aged 2-17 years with multiple sclerosis. Sequenced input: blood. In nucleotides, the CDR3 is TGTGCCACCAGCAGAGGGGCAGGGGGACCCCTTTCCGGGTTTAGCGGCTACACCTTC. Protein: CATSRGAGGPLSGFSGYTF.